What follows are 29 T cell receptor beta chains derived from one specimen sequenced in a study of blood T cells in healthy people across ages (dated by TCRdb to about 2015). To prepare the library, 5' RACE was applied. Data came from an Illumina HiSeq 2500. A second 7 to 11 cycle PCR used a sample-barcoded 5' primer and a J-beta primer mix. TCRdb's own reprocessing of the public reads used fastp at Q25 and MiXCR and kept productive beta chains. Each CDR3 protein appears once, grouped with its most common genes and DNA. The table for this sample lists 1.5 million to 2 million distinct CDR3 sequences; under 30% of them were counted only once. Roughly 8.2% of the sample is held by the ten biggest clonotypes. Material for sequencing was blood. The source is a woman in her twenties or thirties in good health.

This clonotype turned up a few times. The chain combines TRBV29-1 with TRBJ2-7; 10 bases fit TRBD1. Germline CDR1 and CDR2: SQVTM and ANQGSEA. The V segment lost 7 bases and the J segment 5 bases; nucleotides outside the gene matches: 8. The CDR3 extends over 13 amino acids. DNA of the CDR3: TGCAGCGCCCGGACAGGGGGTGGGAACGAGCAGTACTTC. This sequence encodes CSARTGGGNEQYF.

This clonotype has a single count. The CDR3 region has the DNA TGTGCCAGCAGCCCTCCCGGAAGTGAAGCTTTCTTT. This translates into CASSPPGSEAFF. V is TRBV28 and J is TRBJ1-1; D not resolved. Deletions cut 6 bases from V and 7 bases from J, with 12 bases between. The CDR3 totals 12 residues. Germline CDR1 is MDHEN and CDR2 is SYDVKM.

The chain carries TRBV7-9 and TRBJ2-3; no clear D gene. V was cut by 8 bases and J by 5 bases, with 20 bases left in between. This CDR3 has 15 amino acids. Looked up from germline, CDR1 is SEHNR and CDR2 is FQNEAQ (reference sequence). The CDR3 bases are TGTGCCAGCGCCCATGTTTCCAGCCCGGGAGATACGCAGTATTTT. Translating it yields CASAHVSSPGDTQYF.

The chain couples TRBV5-1 to TRBJ2-5; 13 positions agree with TRBD2. The CDR3 is 17 amino acids. V gave up 5 bases and J gave up 4 bases; unmatched junction bases: 11. Germline assignment: CDR1 SGHRS and CDR2 YFSETQ. The CDR3 loop is CASRTSGGTAGVETQYF. In nucleotides, the CDR3 is TGCGCCAGCAGGACTAGCGGGGGGACAGCGGGGGTAGAGACCCAGTACTTC.

V and J are TRBV20-1 and TRBJ2-1; TRBD2 might be the D (6 bases). CDR1 is DFQATT and CDR2 is SNEGSKA in the germline V gene (reference sequence). The germline V and J ends were trimmed by 6 bases and 0 bases, with 18 bases remaining between them. The length of the CDR3 is 16 residues. The CDR3 nucleotides are TGCAGTGCGCCCATCCATGGGGGGAGCTCCTACAATGAGCAGTTCTTC. Protein product: CSAPIHGGSSYNEQFF.

This chain joins TRBV7-2 and TRBJ2-5; TRBD2 aligns across 8 bases. V was pared by 7 bases and J by 2 bases, with 6 bases of the junction left unmatched. From germline, CDR1 is SGHTA and CDR2 FQGNSA. This CDR3 is 14 amino acids long. The CDR3 DNA reads as TGTGCCAGCACCAGGAGCGGGGGACAAGAGACCCAGTACTTC. Protein: CASTRSGGQETQYF.

This sequence joins TRBV5-4 and TRBJ1-1; weak D call: TRBD1 (5 bases). The CDR3 is made up of 14 amino acids. Trimming shortened V by 0 bases and J by 2 bases, and 8 bases separated the two germline ends. CDR1 is SGHNT and CDR2 is YYREEE in the germline V gene (reference sequence). The CDR3 sequence is CASSLEGYNTEAFF. For the CDR3, the DNA is TGTGCCAGCAGCTTGGAGGGGTATAACACTGAAGCTTTCTTT.

With respect to this clonotype: This may arise from a read error, as a much more abundant clone is one base away. The CDR3 loop is CASSHGTGPIKQYF. The CDR3 DNA sequence: TGCGCCAGCAGCCACGGGACGGGCCCTATCAAGCAGTACTTC. This chain uses TRBV4-1 with TRBJ2-5; possibly TRBD1 or TRBD2 for D (5 bases each). The V gene lost 3 bases and the J gene lost 11 bases, with 19 bases spanning the gap. Germline V gene lookup returns CDR1 MGHRA and CDR2 YSYEKL. The CDR3 is made up of 14 amino acids.

A note on this clonotype: This clone may be a read error of a much larger clone one base away. The chain recombines TRBV20-1 with TRBJ2-7; D is undetermined. Germline CDR1 is DFQATT and CDR2 is SNEGSKA (reference sequence). The CDR3 has 10 amino acids. Deletions cut 6 bases from V and 7 bases from J, with 10 bases between. The DNA of the CDR3 is TGCAGTGCCCCACTCAATGAGCAGTACTTC. Translation: CSAPLNEQYF.

In this sample, this clonotype turned up a few times. The chain couples TRBV12-3 or TRBV12-4 to TRBJ1-5; 7 bases align to TRBD1. V was pared by 2 bases and J by 6 bases, with 4 bases of the junction left unmatched. The CDR3 loop spans 14 amino acids. CDR3 coding DNA: TGTGCCAGCAGTTTAATTAGGGGGCCTCAGCCCCAGCATTTT. Translation gives CASSLIRGPQPQHF.

The DNA of the CDR3 is TGTGCCAGCAGCTTAGCGGCCAAGACGAACATTCAGTACTTC. This sequence encodes CASSLAAKTNIQYF. V and J are TRBV7-2 and TRBJ2-4, with D unclear. CDR1 is SGHTA and CDR2 is FQGNSA in the germline V gene. Trimming removed 0 bases at V and 7 bases at J, with 10 bases between. The CDR3 is made up of 14 amino acids. The complete variable domain, with remaining parts taken from reference TRBV7-2 and TRBJ2-4, reads GAGVSQSPSNKVTEKGKDVELRCDPISGHTALYWYRQSLGQGLEFLIYFQGNSAPDKSGLPSDRFSAERTGGSVSTLTIQRTQQEDSAVYLCASSLAAKTNIQYFGAGTRLSVL.

This clonotype turned up a few times. This chain links TRBV20-1 with TRBJ2-5, with D unclear. Germline V gene data show CDR1 as DFQATT and CDR2 as SNEGSKA (reference sequence). This CDR3 region has 14 residues. Trimming cost V 6 bases and J 1 base, with 15 bases left between them. The CDR3 sequence is CSAYSPRLQETQYF. DNA of the CDR3: TGCAGTGCCTATTCCCCCAGACTCCAAGAGACCCAGTACTTC.

This clonotype has only one observation. The genes are TRBV12-3 or TRBV12-4 and TRBJ1-3, with no clear D. V dropped 3 bases and J dropped 0 bases, with 9 bases sitting between them. This CDR3 is built from 15 residues. CDR3 nucleotide sequence: TGTGCCAGCAGTTTGGGCAGGCTCTCTGGAAACACCATATATTTT. Protein sequence: CASSLGRLSGNTIYF.

At least ten counts were recorded for this clonotype. V is TRBV7-9 and J is TRBJ2-7; no clear D gene. The CDR3 contains 17 residues. Germline V gene lookup returns CDR1 SEHNR and CDR2 FQNEAQ (reference sequence). The V end lost 0 bases, the J end lost 3 bases, and 18 bases lay between the germline ends. The CDR3 spells CASSLAFGPKQNYEQYF. DNA of the CDR3: TGTGCCAGCAGCTTAGCGTTTGGACCCAAACAGAACTACGAGCAGTACTTC. The full variable domain, with the rest looked up from reference TRBV7-9 and TRBJ2-7, is DTGVSQNPRHKITKRGQNVTFRCDPISEHNRLYWYRQTLGQGPEFLTYFQNEAQLEKSRLLSDRFSAERPKGSFSTLEIQRTEQGDSAMYLCASSLAFGPKQNYEQYFGPGTRLTVT.

CDR3 DNA sequence: TGCAGCGCCGACCAGGAGGGTGGCTACACCTTC. This gives the protein CSADQEGGYTF. The rearrangement joins TRBV29-1 to TRBJ1-2; D is undetermined. Trimming stripped 7 bases from V and 7 bases from J, with 13 bases between. The CDR3 has 11 amino acids. Germline CDR1 SQVTM, CDR2 ANQGSEA.

This chain uses TRBV10-3 with TRBJ1-2; no firm D call. The CDR3 spans 16 residues. The V gene's germline CDR1 is ENHRY and CDR2 SYGVKD. With 2 bases removed from V and 7 bases from J, the gap between germline ends came to 20 bases. The CDR3 is CAISEPRFGVGSGYTF. Written as DNA, the CDR3 is TGTGCCATCAGTGAGCCGAGATTTGGGGTAGGGAGTGGCTACACCTTC.

This clonotype has just a few counts. J is TRBJ2-7 and V is TRBV12-3 or TRBV12-4; 9 positions agree with TRBD1. This CDR3 spans 15 amino acids. V gave up 6 bases and J gave up 4 bases; unmatched junction bases: 10. CDR3 in amino acids: CASRSSGTGRYEQYF. DNA of the CDR3: TGTGCCAGCAGATCCTCCGGGACAGGGCGGTACGAGCAGTACTTC.

This clonotype was detected a few times. The chain links TRBV2 to TRBJ2-5, with D perhaps matching TRBD2 (5 bases). The CDR3 runs 11 residues. In germline, CDR1 is SNHLY, CDR2 FYNNEI. Trimming removed 8 bases at V and 5 bases at J, with 9 bases between. The DNA for the CDR3 is TGTGCCAGCCTATCGGGGGAGACCCAGTACTTC. Translating it yields CASLSGETQYF.

This rearrangement joins TRBV20-1 to TRBJ1-1; D not certain. Germline V gives CDR1 DFQATT, CDR2 SNEGSKA (reference sequence). With 3 bases removed from V and 0 bases from J, the gap between germline ends came to 11 bases. The CDR3 has 14 amino acids. The CDR3 DNA reads as TGCAGTGCTAGGACGACGGGGATGAACACTGAAGCTTTCTTT. It codes for CSARTTGMNTEAFF.

The chain uses TRBV20-1 and TRBJ2-3; TRBD2 matches 15 bases. The CDR3 length is 15 residues. Germline V gene sequence: CDR1 DFQATT, CDR2 SNEGSKA (reference sequence). V shed 6 bases, J shed 2 bases, and the junction held 3 bases outside the gene matches. The CDR3 DNA reads as TGCAGTGCGGGGACTAGCGGGGGGACCACAGATACGCAGTATTTT. Amino acids: CSAGTSGGTTDTQYF.

DNA for the CDR3: TGTGCCAGCAGTTACACCTCCTATAGCAATCAGCCCCAGCATTTT. Translated: CASSYTSYSNQPQHF. V gene TRBV6-2 or TRBV6-3 combines with J gene TRBJ1-5; D not resolved. CDR3 length equals 15 residues. The germline gives CDR1 MNHEY, CDR2 SVGEGT. V was clipped by 2 bases and J by 0 bases, with 8 bases between them.

The chain has TRBV7-2 and TRBJ2-5, with D possibly TRBD2 on 5 matching bases. Germline CDR1 is SGHTA and CDR2 is FQGNSA. This CDR3 is built from 15 residues. V lost 0 bases and J lost 0, with 8 bases in between. CDR3 nucleotide sequence: TGTGCCAGCAGCTTAGCTTACGGGAACCAAGAGACCCAGTACTTC. Translating gives CASSLAYGNQETQYF.

V is TRBV5-1 and J is TRBJ2-3, with 8 bases fitting TRBD1. Trimming cost V 7 bases and J 6 bases; bases outside gene matches: 10. The CDR3 extends over 14 amino acids. The germline CDR1 and CDR2 sequences are SGHRS and YFSETQ. CDR3 amino acids: CASVGGTGRDTQYF. CDR3 DNA: TGCGCCAGCGTCGGAGGGACAGGTCGGGATACGCAGTATTTT.

This clonotype has just a few counts. The chain is built from TRBV24-1 and TRBJ2-1; 9 bases map to TRBD1. Germline values: CDR1 KGHDR, CDR2 SFDVKD. V gave up 3 bases and J gave up 5 bases; unmatched junction bases: 7. The CDR3 has 16 residues. This CDR3 is CATSDDRDRVDNEQFF. The DNA for the CDR3 is TGTGCCACCAGTGATGACCGGGACAGGGTGGACAATGAGCAGTTCTTC.

This clonotype was counted ten times or more. The J gene is TRBJ2-1, the V gene TRBV12-3 or TRBV12-4, with 10 nucleotides matching TRBD2. V was clipped by 8 bases and J by 5 bases; unmatched bases: 6. The CDR3 is 14 residues long. This CDR3 is CASHQREGNNEQFF. The CDR3 bases are TGTGCCAGCCATCAGCGGGAGGGTAACAATGAGCAGTTCTTC.

Comments on this clonotype: Just one base apart from a much larger clone, this may be a read error. CDR3 nucleotides: TGTGTCAGCAGCTTAGTCGGCAGGGGGGCCCACGAGCAGTACTTC. Its translation: CVSSLVGRGAHEQYF. The rearrangement joins TRBV7-9 to TRBJ2-5; TRBD1 is a possible D gene (7 bases). The end of the DNA is better explained by TRBJ2-7, so the J call may be wrong. The CDR3 spans 15 residues. CDR1 is SEHNR, CDR2 FQNEAQ, per germline (reference sequence).

This clonotype was recorded many times. The rearrangement links TRBV20-1 to TRBJ1-5, with D possibly matching TRBD1 (5 bases). The V end was cut by 5 bases, the J end by 0 bases, with 11 bases between. The CDR3 contains 14 residues. CDR1 is DFQATT and CDR2 is SNEGSKA in the germline V gene (reference sequence). This CDR3 reads CSAGTGYSNQPQHF. CDR3 nucleotides: TGCAGTGCTGGGACCGGGTATAGCAATCAGCCCCAGCATTTT.

The CDR3 spells CAIRPQAGGYTF. The CDR3 coding sequence is TGTGCCATCAGGCCGCAAGCGGGAGGCTACACCTTC. The rearrangement uses TRBV10-3 and TRBJ1-2; D not resolved. CDR3 length: 12 amino acids. Deletions cut 6 bases from V and 8 bases from J, with 13 bases between. The germline V gene has CDR1 ENHRY and CDR2 SYGVKD.

The chain is built from TRBV14 and TRBJ1-1; no clear D. Trimming removed 2 bases from V and 0 bases from J, with 4 bases in between. Germline loops: CDR1 SGHDN, CDR2 FVKESK. The CDR3 extends over 13 amino acids. This chain's CDR3 is CASSQLLNTEAFF. As DNA, the CDR3 is TGTGCCAGCAGCCAACTCCTGAACACTGAAGCTTTCTTT.